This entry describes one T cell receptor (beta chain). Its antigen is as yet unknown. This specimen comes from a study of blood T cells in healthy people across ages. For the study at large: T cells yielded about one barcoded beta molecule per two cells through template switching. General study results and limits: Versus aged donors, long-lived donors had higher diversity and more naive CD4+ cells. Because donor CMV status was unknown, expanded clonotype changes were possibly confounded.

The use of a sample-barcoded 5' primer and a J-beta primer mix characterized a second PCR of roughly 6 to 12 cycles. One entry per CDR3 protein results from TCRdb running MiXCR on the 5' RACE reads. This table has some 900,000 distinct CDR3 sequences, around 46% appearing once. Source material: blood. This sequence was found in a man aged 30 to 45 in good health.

The CDR3 is CASSLARTSGGAGEQFF. CDR3 nucleotide sequence: TGTGCCAGCAGCTTAGCGCGTACTAGCGGGGGGGCCGGTGAGCAGTTCTTC. The chain combines TRBV7-2 with TRBJ2-1, with TRBD2 identical over 13 bases. The CDR3 runs to 17 residues. Germline trimming cut 0 bases from V and 9 bases from J; bases unmatched to any gene: 8. Germline-derived CDR1 and CDR2 are SGHTA and FQGNSA.